This is a list of T cell receptor beta chains from one sample in a study of blood T cell repertoires in COVID-19. Assay: immunoSEQ multiplex PCR; the TCRdb copy retains only in-frame clones and omits some. Of about 120,000 clones detected, 85% to 90% appear once; the ten largest clones hold about 3.8%. The sequencing input was peripheral blood. These receptors all stem from a man aged 60 to 69 with acute or convalescent COVID-19. Each CDR3 is given with its conserved first and last residue. The D gene is left open where the match is weak. For some rows the clone size is stated as once, few or many, or as a class when expanded; others skip it.

size: NA
D: NA
V: TRBV5-6
J: TRBJ2-3
DNA: TGTGCCAGCAGCTACGGGGCAGATACGCAGTATTTT
CDR3: CASSYGADTQYF

size: NA
D: NA
V: TRBV28
J: TRBJ2-7
DNA: TGTGCCAGCAGTTTATTCGGGAACTCCTACGAGCAGTACTTC
CDR3: CASSLFGNSYEQYF

size: NA
D: NA
V: TRBV18
J: TRBJ2-7
DNA: TGTGCCAGCTCACCACGGACAGATTCCTACGAGCAGTACTTC
CDR3: CASSPRTDSYEQYF

size: NA
D: TRBD1
V: TRBV25-1
J: TRBJ2-2
DNA: TGTGCCAGCAGAGCTACAGGGGAAACCGGGGAGCTGTTTTTT
CDR3: CASRATGETGELFF

size: NA
D: TRBD1
V: TRBV12-3/TRBV12-4
J: TRBJ1-2
DNA: TGTGCCAGCAGGTTTACAGGGGTTTACGGCTACACCTTC
CDR3: CASRFTGVYGYTF

size: NA
D: NA
V: TRBV12-5
J: TRBJ2-7
DNA: TGTGCTAGTGTCCTTCCCCCTGAGCGGGCATCCTCCTACGAGCAGTACTTC
CDR3: CASVLPPERASSYEQYF

size: NA
D: NA
V: TRBV6-5
J: TRBJ2-3
DNA: TGTGCCAGCAGGGCGCGGGACACAGATACGCAGTATTTT
CDR3: CASRARDTDTQYF

size: NA
D: NA
V: TRBV13
J: TRBJ1-1
DNA: TGTGCCAGCAGACCGACAGCCAACACTGAAGCTTTCTTT
CDR3: CASRPTANTEAFF

size: NA
D: NA
V: TRBV28
J: TRBJ1-5
DNA: TGTGCCAGCCAGACACAGGGTTGGCAGCCCCAGCATTTT
CDR3: CASQTQGWQPQHF

size: once
D: NA
V: TRBV11-3
J: TRBJ2-3
DNA: TGTGCCAGCAGCTTAGGTAGCACCACAGATACGCAGTATTTT
CDR3: CASSLGSTTDTQYF

size: NA
D: NA
V: TRBV7-8
J: TRBJ2-7
DNA: TGTGCCAGCAGCTTAGAGAGGGGGACCTACGAGCAGTACTTC
CDR3: CASSLERGTYEQYF

size: once
D: NA
V: TRBV7-7
J: TRBJ2-5
DNA: TGTGCCAGCAGCCTGGGCGTGGCAGGAACAGAGACCCAGTACTTC
CDR3: CASSLGVAGTETQYF

size: NA
D: NA
V: TRBV7-2
J: TRBJ2-1
DNA: TGTGCCAGCAGCTTAGAGGTCGGGTTCTTGCAGTTCTTC
CDR3: CASSLEVGFLQFF

size: NA
D: NA
V: TRBV7-2
J: TRBJ1-2
DNA: TGTGCCAGCAGCTTAAGGGAACCCAGCGGAGGCTACACCTTC
CDR3: CASSLREPSGGYTF

size: NA
D: TRBD2
V: TRBV6-5
J: TRBJ2-1
DNA: TGTGCCAGCAGTAGGACGGGGGGGGCAATGAATGAGCAGTTCTTC
CDR3: CASSRTGGAMNEQFF

size: NA
D: NA
V: TRBV23-1
J: TRBJ2-2
DNA: TGCGCCAGCAGTCATTTGGCAGGGGTGACCGGGGAGCTGTTTTTT
CDR3: CASSHLAGVTGELFF

size: NA
D: TRBD1
V: TRBV29-1
J: TRBJ2-5
DNA: TGCAGCGTTGATGCCAGGGGGCTGTACCAAGAGACCCAGTACTTC
CDR3: CSVDARGLYQETQYF

size: NA
D: NA
V: TRBV7-8
J: TRBJ2-3
DNA: TGTGCCAGCAGCTTAGTATGGGCTAGCACAGATACGCAGTATTTT
CDR3: CASSLVWASTDTQYF

size: once
D: NA
V: TRBV28
J: TRBJ2-1
DNA: TGTGCCAGCAGTTTAGTAGACACCGCAACGTATGAGCAGTTCTTC
CDR3: CASSLVDTATYEQFF

size: NA
D: TRBD1
V: TRBV7-2
J: TRBJ2-3
DNA: TGTGCCAGCAGCTTAGAGGGACAGGGAGGGTTCGATACGCAGTATTTT
CDR3: CASSLEGQGGFDTQYF

size: NA
D: TRBD2
V: TRBV6-5
J: TRBJ2-7
DNA: TGTGCCAGCAGTTCGGGAGTGGGAGGGGACGAGCAGTACTTC
CDR3: CASSSGVGGDEQYF

size: NA
D: TRBD1
V: TRBV4-3
J: TRBJ2-6
DNA: TGCGCCAGCAGCCGGTTGACAGGGGACTTGTCTGGGGCCAACGTCCTGACTTTC
CDR3: CASSRLTGDLSGANVLTF

size: NA
D: NA
V: TRBV18
J: TRBJ2-7
DNA: TGTGCCAGCTCAGCGGGGTACGAGCAGTACTTC
CDR3: CASSAGYEQYF

size: NA
D: NA
V: TRBV28
J: TRBJ1-5
DNA: TGTGCCAGCAGTTTATACGGTGGTGATAGCAATCAGCCCCAGCATTTT
CDR3: CASSLYGGDSNQPQHF

size: few
D: TRBD1
V: TRBV14
J: TRBJ2-3
DNA: TGTGCCAGCAGCCAATTCAACAGGGGGTTTATCACAGATACGCAGTATTTT
CDR3: CASSQFNRGFITDTQYF

size: NA
D: TRBD2
V: TRBV5-4
J: TRBJ2-1
DNA: TGTGCCAGCAGCCGGGACTACGGCTACAATGAGCAGTTCTTC
CDR3: CASSRDYGYNEQFF

size: NA
D: NA
V: TRBV19
J: TRBJ1-5
DNA: TGTGCCAGTAGTCATCACAGGGATTATGGGTTACAGCAGCCCCAGCATTTT
CDR3: CASSHHRDYGLQQPQHF

size: NA
D: TRBD1
V: TRBV2
J: TRBJ1-5
DNA: TGTGCCAGCAGTGTGGCGGGACAGGCTAGCAATCAGCCCCAGCATTTT
CDR3: CASSVAGQASNQPQHF

size: NA
D: NA
V: TRBV3-1/TRBV3-2
J: TRBJ2-7
DNA: TGTGCCAGCAGCCCACAGGGTTACGAGCAGTACTTC
CDR3: CASSPQGYEQYF

size: many
D: NA
V: TRBV19
J: TRBJ1-1
DNA: TGTGCCAGTAGTATATACTTGCGGCAGTTGAACACTGAAGCTTTCTTT
CDR3: CASSIYLRQLNTEAFF

size: once
D: NA
V: TRBV5-1
J: TRBJ2-5
DNA: TGCGCCAGCAGCTCTGGACAAAAGGAGACCCAGTACTTC
CDR3: CASSSGQKETQYF